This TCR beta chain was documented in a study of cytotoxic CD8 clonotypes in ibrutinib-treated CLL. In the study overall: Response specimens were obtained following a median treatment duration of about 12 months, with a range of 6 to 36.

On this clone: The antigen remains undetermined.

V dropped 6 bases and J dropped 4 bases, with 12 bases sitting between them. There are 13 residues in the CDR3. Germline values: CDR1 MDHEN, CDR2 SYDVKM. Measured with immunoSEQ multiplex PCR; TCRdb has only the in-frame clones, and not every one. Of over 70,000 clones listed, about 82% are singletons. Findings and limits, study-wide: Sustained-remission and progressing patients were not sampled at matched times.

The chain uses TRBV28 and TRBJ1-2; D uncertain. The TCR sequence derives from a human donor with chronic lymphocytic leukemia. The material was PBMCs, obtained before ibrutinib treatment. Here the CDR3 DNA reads TGTGCCAGCAGCGGGTCTTATCTCTATGGCTACACCTTC. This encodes CASSGSYLYGYTF.